Given below is one TCR beta chain in context. Generated by immunoSEQ multiplex PCR, the TCRdb table keeps only in-frame clones and is missing some. Of tens of thousands of clones in the sample, more than 80% are singletons; the top ten hold 4% to 5.5%. The data belong to a study of blood T cell repertoires in COVID-19. Overall study context: Italy, Spain and the United States were the sources of the convalescent and acute COVID-19 samples.

The V segment lost 2 bases and the J segment 8 bases; nucleotides outside the gene matches: 8. CDR1 and CDR2 (germline): LGHDT, YNNKEL (reference sequence). The CDR3 is made up of 15 amino acids. J is TRBJ2-7 and V is TRBV3-1 (or the pseudogene TRBV3-2); 11 bases align to TRBD1. Input material: peripheral blood. The TCR sequence derives from a man older than 75 with acute or convalescent COVID-19. CDR3 sequence reads: CASSQPTGQGEKQYF. The CDR3 DNA reads as TGTGCCAGCAGCCAACCTACGGGACAGGGGGAGAAGCAGTACTTC.